The rows below give T cell receptor beta chains drawn from one sample of a study of T cell changes during pregnancy in multiple sclerosis. The assay was immunoSEQ multiplex PCR, and TCRdb's table has in-frame clones only and misses some. In the table there are around 80,000 clones, just over 90% of which are singletons. This specimen consisted of peripheral blood, obtained before pregnancy. The origin of the receptors is a female donor with multiple sclerosis, enrolled in a pregnancy study. Each CDR3 is given without its conserved first and last residue.

J gene: TRBJ1-3
V gene: TRBV5-1
CDR3 protein: ASSNNPSSGNTIY

J gene: TRBJ1-2
V gene: TRBV6-4
CDR3 protein: ASSDGQGTYGYT

J gene: TRBJ1-1
V gene: TRBV9
CDR3 protein: ASSRAGGNTEAF

J gene: TRBJ1-6
V gene: TRBV9
CDR3 protein: ASSVGGDGSLH

J gene: TRBJ2-2
V gene: TRBV9
CDR3 protein: ASSVALSGTGELF

J gene: TRBJ1-5
V gene: TRBV19
CDR3 protein: ASSGTANQPQH

J gene: TRBJ1-3
V gene: TRBV10-3
CDR3 protein: AIEGSGNTIY

J gene: TRBJ2-3
V gene: TRBV9
CDR3 protein: ASNSGGAGGTQY

J gene: TRBJ2-5
V gene: TRBV9
CDR3 protein: ASSVAGTGGPQETQY

J gene: TRBJ2-7
V gene: TRBV27
CDR3 protein: ASSARVYARGQGGLVYEQY

J gene: TRBJ2-7
V gene: TRBV18
CDR3 protein: ASSPGGGFSYEQY

J gene: TRBJ1-6
V gene: TRBV5-4
CDR3 protein: ASSLSGDNSPLH

J gene: TRBJ1-1
V gene: TRBV7-9
CDR3 protein: ASSPPVGDYGNTEAF

J gene: TRBJ1-2
V gene: TRBV27
CDR3 protein: ASSLTGGSEGYT

J gene: TRBJ2-5
V gene: TRBV6-1
CDR3 protein: ASSGPTGSKTQY

J gene: TRBJ2-2
V gene: TRBV7-9
CDR3 protein: ASSLKPGELF

J gene: TRBJ1-4
V gene: TRBV15
CDR3 protein: ATKGPNYEKLF